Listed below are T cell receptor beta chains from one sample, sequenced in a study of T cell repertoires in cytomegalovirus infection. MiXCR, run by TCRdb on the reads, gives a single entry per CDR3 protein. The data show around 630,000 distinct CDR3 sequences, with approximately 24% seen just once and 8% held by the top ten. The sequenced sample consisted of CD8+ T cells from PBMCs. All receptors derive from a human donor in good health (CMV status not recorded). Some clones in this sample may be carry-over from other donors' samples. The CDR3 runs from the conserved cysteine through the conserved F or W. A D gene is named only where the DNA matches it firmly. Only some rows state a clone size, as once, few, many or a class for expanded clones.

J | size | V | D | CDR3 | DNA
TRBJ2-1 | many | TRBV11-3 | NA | CASSSRRTPYNEQFF | TGTGCCAGCAGCTCCCGACGGACACCTTACAATGAGCAGTTCTTC
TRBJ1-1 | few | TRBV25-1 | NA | CASSDPLAGTNTEAFF | TGTGCCAGCAGTGACCCCTTGGCGGGCACGAACACTGAAGCTTTCTTT
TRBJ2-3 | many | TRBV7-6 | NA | CASSLSGSTDTQYF | TGTGCCAGCAGCTTGAGCGGGAGCACAGATACGCAGTATTTT
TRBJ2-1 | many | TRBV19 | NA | CASSIRSQGPNEQFF | TGTGCCAGTAGTATTCGATCTCAGGGTCCAAATGAGCAGTTCTTC
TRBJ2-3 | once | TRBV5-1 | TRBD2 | CASSEQTSGTTDTQYF | TGCGCCAGCAGCGAGCAAACTAGCGGTACCACAGATACGCAGTATTTT
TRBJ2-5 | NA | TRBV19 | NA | CATCGRVEETQYF | TGCGCGACCTGCGGCAGGGTAGAGGAGACCCAGTACTTC
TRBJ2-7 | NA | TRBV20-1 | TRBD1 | CSASTGGSEQYF | TGCAGTGCTAGTACAGGGGGCTCCGAGCAGTACTTC
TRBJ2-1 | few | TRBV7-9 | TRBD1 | CASSWQDRGIEQFF | TGTGCCAGCAGCTGGCAGGACAGGGGAATAGAGCAGTTCTTC
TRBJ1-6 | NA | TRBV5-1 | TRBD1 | CASRHDRDRYNSPLHF | TGCGCCAGCAGACATGACCGGGACAGGTATAATTCACCCCTCCACTTT
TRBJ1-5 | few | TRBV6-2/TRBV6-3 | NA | CASSPPWDLLNQPQHF | TGTGCCAGCAGCCCCCCCTGGGACCTTCTCAATCAGCCCCAGCATTTT
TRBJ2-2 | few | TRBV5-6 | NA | CASSFLYRENTGELFF | TGTGCCAGCAGCTTTTTGTATAGGGAGAACACCGGGGAGCTGTTTTTT
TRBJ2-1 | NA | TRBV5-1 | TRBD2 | CASSWTSGNEQFF | TGCGCCAGCAGCTGGACTAGCGGGAATGAGCAGTTCTTC
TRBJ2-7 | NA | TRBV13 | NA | CASSFPSRGIYEQYF | TGTGCCAGCAGCTTTCCTAGTAGGGGGATCTACGAGCAGTACTTC
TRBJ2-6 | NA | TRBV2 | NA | CASPGVSGANVLTF | TGTGCCAGCCCCGGAGTCTCTGGGGCCAACGTCCTGACTTTC
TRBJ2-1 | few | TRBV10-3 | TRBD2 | CAISENPPAGGLFYNEQFF | TGTGCCATCAGTGAGAATCCGCCAGCGGGGGGTTTGTTCTACAATGAGCAGTTCTTC
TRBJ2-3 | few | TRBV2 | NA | CASTAEVNF | TGTGCCAGCACCGCGGAGGTGAATTTT
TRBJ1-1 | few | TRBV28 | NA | CASSLRQGRTEAFF | TGTGCCAGCAGTTTAAGGCAGGGGAGGACTGAAGCTTTCTTT
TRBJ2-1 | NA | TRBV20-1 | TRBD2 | CSARDYERTGGPHNEQFF | TGCAGTGCTAGAGATTACGAAAGGACGGGGGGGCCCCACAATGAGCAGTTCTTC
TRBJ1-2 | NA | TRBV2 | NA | CASPNPGKEPDGYTF | TGTGCCAGCCCCAACCCGGGGAAAGAACCAGATGGCTACACCTTC
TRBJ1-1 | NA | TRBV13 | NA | CASSLMDAFF | TGTGCCAGCAGCTTGATGGACGCTTTCTTT
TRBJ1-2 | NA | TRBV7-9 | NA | CASSSSFGYTF | TGTGCCAGCAGCTCCTCCTTTGGATACACCTTC
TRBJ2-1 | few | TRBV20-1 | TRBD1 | CSARDPGTGEFDEQFF | TGCAGTGCTAGAGATCCCGGGACAGGGGAGTTTGATGAGCAGTTCTTC
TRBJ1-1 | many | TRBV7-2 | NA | CASSLEGFTEAFF | TGTGCCAGCAGCTTAGAGGGCTTCACTGAAGCTTTCTTT
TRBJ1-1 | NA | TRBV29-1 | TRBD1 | CSVGPGGASTEAFF | TGCAGCGTTGGGCCAGGGGGCGCGAGCACTGAAGCTTTCTTT
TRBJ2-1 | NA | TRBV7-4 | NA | CASSLKGQVGAQFF | TGTGCCAGCAGCTTAAAGGGGCAGGTGGGTGCGCAGTTCTTC
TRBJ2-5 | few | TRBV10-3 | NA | CAISEGSLQETQYF | TGTGCCATCAGTGAAGGTTCATTACAAGAGACCCAGTACTTC
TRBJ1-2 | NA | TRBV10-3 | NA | CAIPGPTAGYTF | TGTGCCATCCCCGGGCCTACTGCTGGCTACACCTTC
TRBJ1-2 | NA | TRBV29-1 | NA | CSVDSGEGPVDGYTF | TGCAGCGTCGATTCTGGTGAGGGGCCTGTGGATGGCTACACCTTC